The 6 T cell receptor beta chains presented below share a single source sample, sequenced in a study of blood T cell repertoires in COVID-19. The repertoire was sequenced with immunoSEQ multiplex PCR; TCRdb's copy has only in-frame clones and lacks some. The profile shows about 280,000 clones, roughly 90% of them singletons. Sequencing input: peripheral blood. Receptor source: a young man with active or convalescent COVID-19.

This clone has a single count. The chain has TRBV6-5 and TRBJ2-7; D may be TRBD1 (6 bases). V was trimmed by 2 bases and J by 0 bases, leaving 11 bases between them. The CDR3 sequence is 15 residues long. Germline V gives CDR1 MNHEY, CDR2 SVGAGI. DNA of the CDR3: TGTGCCAGCAGTTACGGGCAGGGGTACTCCTACGAGCAGTACTTC. Amino acids: CASSYGQGYSYEQYF.

This chain joins TRBV7-2 and TRBJ1-4; tentative D call: TRBD1 (6 bases). V lost 0 bases, J lost 3 bases, and 11 bases lay in between. The CDR3 extends over 16 amino acids. Germline values: CDR1 SGHTA, CDR2 FQGNSA. The CDR3 nucleotides are TGTGCCAGCAGCTTAGCGGGGGGGCTGGCTAATGAAAAACTGTTTTTT. Its protein product is CASSLAGGLANEKLFF.

The chain combines TRBV27 with TRBJ1-3, with D possibly TRBD1 on 5 matching bases. Germline CDR1 is MNHEY and CDR2 is SMNVEV (reference sequence). This CDR3 is built from 14 residues. The V gene lost 2 bases and the J gene lost 1 base, with 6 bases spanning the gap. The CDR3 sequence: CASSLKGSGNTIYF. CDR3 DNA sequence: TGTGCCAGCAGTTTAAAGGGGTCTGGAAACACCATATATTTT.

The CDR3 sequence: CASSLGGKQGAYNQPQHF. CDR3 in DNA: TGTGCCAGCAGCTTAGGCGGGAAACAGGGGGCTTATAATCAGCCCCAGCATTTT. This chain joins TRBV7-9 and TRBJ1-5; TRBD1 agrees at 9 bases. The CDR3 contains 18 residues. Germline V gene data show CDR1 as SEHNR and CDR2 as FQNEAQ (reference sequence). V shed 1 base, J shed 4 bases, and the junction held 11 bases outside the gene matches.

V and J are TRBV7-8 and TRBJ1-4; D gene ambiguous. The CDR3 is 16 residues long. Germline-derived CDR1 and CDR2 are SGHVS and FQNEAQ. V lost 5 bases to trimming and J lost 0 bases, with 13 bases between them. The CDR3 DNA sequence: TGTGCCAGCAGCCCGGATTCGGCGGCAACTAATGAAAAACTGTTTTTT. Translated: CASSPDSAATNEKLFF.

The chain has TRBV10-2 and TRBJ1-4, with D possibly matching TRBD1 (5 bases). The V end was cut by 6 bases, the J end by 5 bases, with 10 bases between. The CDR3 sequence is 13 residues long. Germline-derived CDR1 and CDR2 are WSHSY and SAAADI. Written as DNA, the CDR3 is TGCGCCAGCAGACAGGCGACCAATGAAAAACTGTTTTTT. This sequence encodes CASRQATNEKLFF.